The 7 T cell receptor beta chains given below trace back to one sample, sequenced in a study of blood T cell repertoires in COVID-19. Repertoires were generated with immunoSEQ multiplex PCR, while TCRdb's copy carries only in-frame clones and drops some. The data show about 270,000 clones, 75% to 90% seen once. The sequenced sample consisted of PBMCs or T cells enriched from blood (not recorded which). The source of these receptors is a woman aged 18-30 years who had recovered from COVID-19.

This clone showed up just once. The chain carries TRBV27 and TRBJ1-2, with D perhaps TRBD1 (5 bases). Germline CDR1 and CDR2: MNHEY and SMNVEV (reference sequence). Trimming cost V 3 bases and J 4 bases, with 12 bases left between them. This CDR3 is built from 14 residues. The DNA for the CDR3 is TGTGCCAGCAGTTTTCATCAGGGTTCCTATGGCTACACCTTC. Protein product: CASSFHQGSYGYTF.

This rearrangement joins TRBV13 to TRBJ2-1; D perhaps matches TRBD1 (6 bases). V dropped 7 bases and J dropped 6 bases, with 19 bases sitting between them. CDR1 is PRHDT and CDR2 is FYEKMQ in the germline V gene (reference sequence). The CDR3 covers 15 residues. Here the CDR3 reads CASTQPHRDGNEQFF. The DNA of the CDR3 is TGTGCCAGCACTCAACCGCACAGGGACGGCAATGAGCAGTTCTTC.

V usage is TRBV5-4 and J usage is TRBJ2-5, with a tentative D call TRBD2 (6 bases). V lost 0 bases and J lost 14, with 20 bases in between. The CDR3 runs 14 residues. Germline lookup yields CDR1 SGHNT and CDR2 YYREEE (reference sequence). The CDR3 coding sequence is TGTGCCAGCAGCTTGGGCGGGGATGGTAGGGCCCCATACTTC. Protein: CASSLGGDGRAPYF.

This clone appeared a single time. The chain joins TRBV4-1 to TRBJ2-1; TRBD2 matches at 8 bases. CDR1 is MGHRA and CDR2 is YSYEKL in the germline V gene. The CDR3 loop spans 14 amino acids. J gave up 6 bases and V 2 bases, and 3 bases lay outside the gene matches. CDR3 sequence: CASSQFGGVNEQFF. In nucleotides, the CDR3 is TGCGCCAGCAGCCAATTCGGGGGGGTCAATGAGCAGTTCTTC.

V usage is TRBV5-6 and J usage is TRBJ1-4, with D unresolved. Trimming left V 1 base short and J 5 bases short, with 3 bases between. The V gene's germline CDR1 is SGHDT and CDR2 YYEEEE. This CDR3 comprises 12 residues. Written as DNA, the CDR3 is TGTGCCAGCAGCTTGATAAATGAAAAACTGTTTTTT. This codes for CASSLINEKLFF. The full variable domain, completed using reference TRBV5-6 and TRBJ1-4, is DAGVTQSPTHLIKTRGQQVTLRCSPKSGHDTVSWYQQALGQGPQFIFQYYEEEERQRGNFPDRFSGHQFPNYSSELNVNALLLGDSALYLCASSLINEKLFFGSGTQLSVL.

The chain is built from TRBV6-5 and TRBJ1-1; TRBD1 agrees at 7 bases. Germline trimming cut 5 bases from V and 4 bases from J; bases unmatched to any gene: 1. CDR1 and CDR2 from the germline V gene are MNHEY and SVGAGI. This CDR3 has 12 amino acids. As DNA, the CDR3 is TGTGCCAGCAGTACAGGGGCCACTGAAGCTTTCTTT. As protein: CASSTGATEAFF.

The CDR3 region is CASSLSPPGSGGSDTQYF. CDR3 DNA sequence: TGTGCCAGCAGCTTATCCCCCCCGGGTAGCGGGGGTTCAGATACGCAGTATTTT. V and J are TRBV7-2 and TRBJ2-3; 9 bases map to TRBD2. This CDR3 has 18 amino acids. Germline CDR1 SGHTA, CDR2 FQGNSA. Trimming cost V 2 bases and J 4 bases; bases outside gene matches: 13.